Below, 31 T cell receptor beta chains from the same sample are listed, as sequenced in a study of shared clonotypes between healthy human individuals. Here immunoSEQ multiplex PCR was the method, and the copy in TCRdb shows in-frame clones only, minus some. The repertoire holds about 680,000 clones, with more than 70% as singletons. Input material: memory CD4+ T cells sorted from blood. Subset here: CD45RA-negative fraction. The receptors were gathered from a woman aged 25 to 39 in good health.

For this clone: Additional DNA sequences in this sample encode the identical CDR3. This sequence joins TRBV6-6 and TRBJ1-2; D gene uncertain. Germline CDR1 reads MNHNY; CDR2 reads SVGAGI (reference sequence). Between the trimmed V and J ends, which lost 0 bases and 1 base, there was a span of 6 bases. CDR3 size: 14 residues. The CDR3 spells CASSYSEGNYGYTF. DNA of the CDR3: TGTGCCAGCAGTTACTCGGAGGGTAACTATGGCTACACCTTC.

This chain uses TRBV5-4 with TRBJ2-1; 12 nucleotides align to TRBD2. This CDR3 contains 17 residues. V lost 4 bases, J lost 6 bases, and 11 bases stayed unmatched. Germline V CDR1 and CDR2: SGHNT, YYREEE (reference sequence). The CDR3 DNA reads as TGTGCCAGCAGCATAGCCCGGACTAGCGGGATAGTCAATGAGCAGTTCTTC. The encoded protein is CASSIARTSGIVNEQFF.

There are a few counts of this clone. The genes are TRBV2 and TRBJ1-4, with TRBD1 as a possible D gene (5 bases). This CDR3 region has 13 residues. Trimming pared 6 bases from V and 6 bases from J, leaving 11 bases between. Germline CDR1 and CDR2: SNHLY and FYNNEI. CDR3 amino acids: CASSIVGDEKLFF. The CDR3 DNA reads TGTGCCAGCAGCATAGTAGGGGATGAAAAACTGTTTTTT.

The chain employs TRBV27 and TRBJ2-1; TRBD2 matches at 12 bases. V shed 2 bases and J 4 bases; nucleotides not matched to a gene: 9. The germline CDR1 and CDR2 sequences are MNHEY and SMNVEV (reference sequence). The CDR3 runs to 18 residues. CDR3 nucleotide sequence: TGTGCCAGCAGTTTAGGGTGGGGACTAGCGGGCCCGTACAATGAGCAGTTCTTC. As protein: CASSLGWGLAGPYNEQFF.

The chain has TRBV19 and TRBJ1-5, with 7 bases lining up with TRBD1. The CDR3 is 15 residues long. With V trimmed by 6 bases and J by 6 bases, 11 bases remained unmatched. Per germline, CDR1 LNHDA and CDR2 SQIVND (reference sequence). The CDR3 reads CASRPDRVVGQPQHF. DNA of the CDR3: TGTGCCAGTAGACCTGACAGGGTGGTGGGTCAGCCCCAGCATTTT.

There are a few counts of this clone. The rearrangement joins TRBV7-9 to TRBJ1-1, with D maybe TRBD1 (5 bases). Germline loops: CDR1 SEHNR, CDR2 FQNEAQ (reference sequence). The CDR3 length is 14 residues. V gave up 2 bases and J gave up 3 bases, with 10 bases separating them. The CDR3 loop is CASSLQGIDTEAFF. CDR3 nucleotides: TGTGCCAGCAGCTTACAGGGAATCGACACTGAAGCTTTCTTT.

V and J are TRBV20-1 and TRBJ2-5; no reliable D call. Per the germline V gene, CDR1 is DFQATT and CDR2 is SNEGSKA (reference sequence). The CDR3 is made up of 10 amino acids. The V end was cut by 3 bases, the J end by 6 bases, with 5 bases between. As DNA, the CDR3 is TGCAGTGCTAGTAGGCAGACCCAGTACTTC. Amino acids: CSASRQTQYF.

J is TRBJ2-7 and V is TRBV6-6, with 12 bases lining up with TRBD2. J lost 6 bases, V lost 1 base, and 4 bases had no gene match. Germline V lookup: CDR1 MNHNY, CDR2 SVGAGI (reference sequence). The CDR3 has 15 amino acids. DNA for the CDR3: TGTGCCAGCAGTTACTTGGCTAGCGGGAGGGTCGAGCAGTACTTC. Its translation: CASSYLASGRVEQYF.

This clone was seen more than once but under ten times. This chain joins TRBV6-5 and TRBJ2-5, with 12 bases lining up with TRBD2. The germline V gene encodes CDR1 MNHEY and CDR2 SVGAGI. V gave up 4 bases and J gave up 4 bases; unmatched junction bases: 7. This CDR3 contains 16 residues. CDR3 protein: CASSSRTSGMGETQYF. The CDR3 DNA reads as TGTGCCAGCAGTTCCCGGACTAGCGGGATGGGAGAGACCCAGTACTTC.

The genes are TRBV7-2 and TRBJ1-5, with D possibly matching TRBD1 (5 bases). CDR3 size: 14 residues. V dropped 5 bases and J dropped 1 base, with 9 bases sitting between them. Per the germline V gene, CDR1 is SGHTA and CDR2 is FQGNSA. Here the CDR3 DNA reads TGTGCCAGCAGCGAGACAGTAAGCAATCAGCCCCAGCATTTT. It translates to CASSETVSNQPQHF.

The chain uses TRBV5-1 and TRBJ2-5; TRBD1 matches at 7 bases. The CDR3 is 15 amino acids. Germline V gives CDR1 SGHRS, CDR2 YFSETQ. Germline trimming cut 3 bases from V and 4 bases from J; bases unmatched to any gene: 9. This chain's CDR3 is CASSWASGQRETQYF. The CDR3 region has the DNA TGCGCCAGCAGCTGGGCCTCGGGACAGCGAGAGACCCAGTACTTC.

This rearrangement joins TRBV6-5 to TRBJ1-1; D unresolved. The CDR3 length is 13 residues. Between the trimmed V and J ends, which lost 1 base and 3 bases, there was a span of 6 bases. Germline CDR1 is MNHEY and CDR2 is SVGAGI. DNA for the CDR3: TGTGCCAGCAGTTACTGGGCCGACACTGAAGCTTTCTTT. Amino acids: CASSYWADTEAFF.

The CDR3 coding sequence is TGTGCCAGCAGTTTGGCGGGGGGCTCCTACGAGCAGTACTTC. It encodes CASSLAGGSYEQYF. The rearrangement joins TRBV13 to TRBJ2-7; the match to TRBD2 covers 8 bases. Germline V gene data show CDR1 as PRHDT and CDR2 as FYEKMQ (reference sequence). Unmatched junction bases numbered 4, after V lost 6 bases and J lost 0 bases. The CDR3 is 14 residues long. Based on the CDR3 plus reference TRBV13 and TRBJ2-7, the full variable domain is AAGVIQSPRHLIKEKRETATLKCYPIPRHDTVYWYQQGPGQDPQFLISFYEKMQSDKGSIPDRFSAQQFSDYHSELNMSSLELGDSALYFCASSLAGGSYEQYFGPGTRLTVT.

This clone was counted only a few times. V and J are TRBV6-5 and TRBJ2-5; TRBD2 aligns across 12 bases. The ends lost 6 bases at V and 9 bases at J; junction bases unmatched: 11. Germline lookup yields CDR1 MNHEY and CDR2 SVGAGI. This CDR3 region has 15 residues. Written as DNA, the CDR3 is TGTGCCAGCAGGAGGCTAGCGGGAGGGAAGATGGCCCAGTACTTC. Encoded protein: CASRRLAGGKMAQYF.

The V gene is TRBV4-2, the J gene TRBJ2-7; tentatively, D is TRBD2 (5 bases). V lost 4 bases to trimming and J lost 7 bases, with 14 bases between them. Germline CDR1 and CDR2: LGHNA and YNFKEQ. The CDR3 length is 13 residues. The CDR3 here is CASSRQDGGEQYF. The CDR3 region has the DNA TGTGCCAGCAGCCGGCAAGACGGAGGTGAGCAGTACTTC.

The rearrangement links TRBV6-1 to TRBJ1-4; no firm D call. This CDR3 is built from 14 residues. V lost 0 bases, J lost 4 bases, and 6 bases lay in between. Per the germline V gene, CDR1 is MNHNS and CDR2 is SASEGT. This CDR3 reads CASSEARFNEKLFF. The CDR3 DNA is TGTGCCAGCAGTGAAGCCAGGTTTAATGAAAAACTGTTTTTT.

The chain links TRBV28 to TRBJ1-5; D is unresolved. Trimming shortened V by 3 bases and J by 3 bases, and 6 bases separated the two germline ends. The CDR3 loop spans 13 amino acids. CDR1 is MDHEN, CDR2 SYDVKM, per germline. CDR3 sequence (DNA): TGTGCCAGCAGTTTCTATACCAATCAGCCCCAGCATTTT. Its translation: CASSFYTNQPQHF.

The chain couples TRBV15 to TRBJ2-3, with 11 bases identical to TRBD2. CDR1 is LNHNV, CDR2 YYDKDF, per germline (reference sequence). The CDR3 loop spans 16 amino acids. The V segment lost 3 bases and the J segment 3 bases; nucleotides outside the gene matches: 5. CDR3 protein: CATSRGLAVGTDTQYF. In DNA form, the CDR3 reads TGTGCCACCAGCAGGGGACTAGCGGTAGGGACAGATACGCAGTATTTT.

The V call is TRBV7-2, the J call TRBJ1-2, with 7 nucleotides matching TRBD1. Germline CDR1 SGHTA, CDR2 FQGNSA. The CDR3 is 14 residues long. V lost 5 bases to trimming and J lost 4 bases; unmatched junction nucleotides: 7. Here the CDR3 DNA reads TGTGCCAGCAGCGGCCAGGGGGGCAGCTATGGCTACACCTTC. Its translation is CASSGQGGSYGYTF.

This chain uses TRBV5-1 with TRBJ2-7, with TRBD2 matching over 13 bases. The length of the CDR3 is 15 residues. Per germline, CDR1 SGHRS and CDR2 YFSETQ. Losses at the gene ends were 4 bases for V and 5 bases for J; bases not matched to a gene: 6. CDR3 sequence reads: CASSVGLAGVNEQYF. Written as DNA, the CDR3 is TGCGCCAGCAGCGTCGGACTAGCGGGAGTAAACGAGCAGTACTTC.

The V gene is TRBV18, the J gene TRBJ1-3; D ambiguous. This CDR3 has 13 amino acids. Between the trimmed V and J ends, which lost 0 bases and 10 bases, there was a span of 10 bases. Germline V gene sequence: CDR1 KGHSH, CDR2 LQKENI. The chain's CDR3 is CASSPPSSETIYF. The CDR3 coding sequence is TGTGCCAGCTCACCACCGAGTTCGGAAACCATATATTTT.

This clone came up a few times. The rearrangement joins TRBV2 to TRBJ2-1; D is perhaps TRBD2 (7 bases). The CDR3 has 15 amino acids. V was cut by 5 bases and J by 5 bases, with 16 bases left in between. The V gene's germline CDR1 is SNHLY and CDR2 FYNNEI. CDR3 loop: CASSRLARDNNEQFF. CDR3 nucleotides: TGTGCCAGCAGTCGACTAGCCCGGGACAACAATGAGCAGTTCTTC.

With regard to this clone: The identical CDR3 is also encoded by other nucleotide sequences in the sample. The chain couples TRBV18 to TRBJ1-3; D unclear. The germline gives CDR1 KGHSH, CDR2 LQKENI. There are 14 residues in the CDR3. With 2 bases removed from V and 0 bases from J, the gap between germline ends came to 5 bases. The CDR3 here is CASSPSSSGNTIYF. Written as DNA, the CDR3 is TGTGCCAGCTCACCATCAAGCTCTGGAAACACCATATATTTT. The full variable domain, in which reference TRBV18 and TRBJ1-3 provide the parts outside the CDR3, is NAGVMQNPRHLVRRRGQEARLRCSPMKGHSHVYWYRQLPEEGLKFMVYLQKENIIDESGMPKERFSAEFPKEGPSILRIQQVVRGDSAAYFCASSPSSSGNTIYFGEGSWLTVV.

V usage is TRBV11-2 and J usage is TRBJ1-5, with D unresolved. The CDR3 consists of 13 residues. Trimming stripped 5 bases from V and 5 bases from J, with 10 bases between. From germline, CDR1 is SGHAT and CDR2 FQNNGV. The CDR3 sequence is CASSQNTDQPQHF. The CDR3 coding sequence is TGTGCCAGCAGCCAAAATACAGATCAGCCCCAGCATTTT.

This chain links TRBV14 with TRBJ2-7, with D uncertain. Germline V gene sequence: CDR1 SGHDN, CDR2 FVKESK. The V end lost 4 bases, the J end lost 0 bases, and 10 bases lay between the germline ends. The CDR3 consists of 14 residues. As DNA, the CDR3 is TGTGCCAGCAGCCCCAGACTGGACTCCTACGAGCAGTACTTC. Its protein product is CASSPRLDSYEQYF.

V and J are TRBV15 and TRBJ2-6; 8 bases are shared with TRBD1. V dropped 5 bases and J dropped 2; count of bases not matched to a gene: 2. The CDR3 runs 15 residues. Germline lookup yields CDR1 LNHNV and CDR2 YYDKDF (reference sequence). CDR3: CATSGGQAGANVLTF. DNA for the CDR3: TGTGCCACCAGCGGGGGACAGGCTGGGGCCAACGTCCTGACTTTC.

The chain recombines TRBV5-1 with TRBJ2-1; TRBD2 agrees at 12 bases. In germline, CDR1 is SGHRS, CDR2 YFSETQ. This CDR3 contains 17 residues. The trim removed 1 base at V and 5 bases at J, leaving 7 bases unmatched. The CDR3 is CASSLSPGLAGHNEQFF. The CDR3 coding sequence is TGCGCCAGCAGCTTGTCTCCAGGACTAGCGGGGCACAATGAGCAGTTCTTC. Full variable domain (missing parts from reference TRBV5-1 and TRBJ2-1): KAGVTQTPRYLIKTRGQQVTLSCSPISGHRSVSWYQQTPGQGLQFLFEYFSETQRNKGNFPGRFSGRQFSNSRSEMNVSTLELGDSALYLCASSLSPGLAGHNEQFFGPGTRLTVL.

This chain uses TRBV5-1 with TRBJ2-1; TRBD2 matches at 9 bases. The CDR3 loop spans 15 amino acids. Per the germline V gene, CDR1 is SGHRS and CDR2 is YFSETQ. V was clipped by 3 bases and J by 3 bases; unmatched bases: 4. CDR3 protein: CASSYATSGYNEQFF. CDR3 nucleotides: TGCGCCAGCAGCTACGCGACTAGCGGCTACAATGAGCAGTTCTTC.

J is TRBJ2-3 and V is TRBV28; D gene uncertain. V gave up 5 bases and J gave up 0 bases, with 12 bases separating them. This CDR3 has 15 amino acids. From germline, CDR1 is MDHEN and CDR2 SYDVKM. CDR3: CASSPLGVSTDTQYF. CDR3 DNA sequence: TGTGCCAGCAGTCCACTCGGAGTAAGCACAGATACGCAGTATTTT.

Worth noting for this clone: This same CDR3 is encoded by further DNA sequences in the sample. The rearrangement links TRBV5-4 to TRBJ2-1; 8 bases fit TRBD2. Looked up from germline, CDR1 is SGHNT and CDR2 is YYREEE (reference sequence). Germline trimming cut 2 bases from V and 3 bases from J; bases unmatched to any gene: 4. The CDR3 is 15 amino acids. CDR3 bases: TGTGCCAGCAGCTTAGGGACTAGTAGCTACAATGAGCAGTTCTTC. This sequence encodes CASSLGTSSYNEQFF.

CDR3 sequence reads: CASSPWTSSYEQYF. The CDR3 DNA sequence: TGTGCCAGCAGTCCCTGGACGAGCTCCTACGAGCAGTACTTC. The chain couples TRBV6-1 to TRBJ2-7, with D hard to call. V was clipped by 5 bases and J by 0 bases, with 11 bases between them. In germline, CDR1 is MNHNS, CDR2 SASEGT. This CDR3 is built from 14 residues.